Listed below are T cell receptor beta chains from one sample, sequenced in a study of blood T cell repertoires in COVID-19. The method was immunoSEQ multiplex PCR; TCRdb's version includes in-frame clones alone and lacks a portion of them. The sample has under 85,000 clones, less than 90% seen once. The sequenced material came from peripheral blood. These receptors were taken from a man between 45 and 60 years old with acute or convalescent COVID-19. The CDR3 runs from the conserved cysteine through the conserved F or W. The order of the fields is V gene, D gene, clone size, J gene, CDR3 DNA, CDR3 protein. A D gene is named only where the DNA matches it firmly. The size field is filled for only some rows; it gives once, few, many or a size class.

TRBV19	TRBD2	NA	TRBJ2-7	TGTGCCACCTCCTCTCCGGGAGGGAGGCGGTACGAGCAGTACTTC	CATSSPGGRRYEQYF
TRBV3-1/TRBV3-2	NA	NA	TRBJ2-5	TGTGCCAGCTCCCGGGGATTCCAAGAGACCCAGTACTTC	CASSRGFQETQYF
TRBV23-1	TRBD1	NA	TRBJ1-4	TGCGCCAGCAGTCACCCTAAACAGGGGCCGCAGATTGGGGATAATTCACTGGGTGAAAAACTGTTTTTT	CASSHPKQGPQIGDNSLGEKLFF
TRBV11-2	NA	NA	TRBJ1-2	TGTGCCAGCACCCAAGGGGGACCCCTGGAGGGCTACACCTTC	CASTQGGPLEGYTF
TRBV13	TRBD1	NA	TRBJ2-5	TGTGCCAGCAGCTCAATCGGACAGGGGGATCAGACCCAGTACTTC	CASSSIGQGDQTQYF
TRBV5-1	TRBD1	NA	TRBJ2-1	TGCGCCAGCAGCTCTACTCCGGGACAGGGGTCGCTTGCCCAATACAATGAGCAGTTCTTC	CASSSTPGQGSLAQYNEQFF
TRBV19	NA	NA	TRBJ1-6	TGTGCCAGTAGTATCGGGAATTCACCCCTCCACTTT	CASSIGNSPLHF
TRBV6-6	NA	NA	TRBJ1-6	TGTGCCAGCAGGCCCGACAGAGATAATTCACCCCTCCACTTT	CASRPDRDNSPLHF
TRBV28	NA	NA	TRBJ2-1	TGTGCCAGCAGGCGCGGGACGACCTTTGATGAGCAGTTCTTC	CASRRGTTFDEQFF
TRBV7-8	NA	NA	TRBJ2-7	TGTGCCAGCAGCCCCAAAGGGGGGGGCCGTTACGAGCAGTACTTC	CASSPKGGGRYEQYF
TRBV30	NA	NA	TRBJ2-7	TGTGCCTGGAGCGGTTTGGTAGCGGCCTACGAGCAGTACTTC	CAWSGLVAAYEQYF
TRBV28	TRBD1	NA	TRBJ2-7	TGTGCCAGCAGAGAGGGACAGGGGGACAACGAGCAGTACTTC	CASREGQGDNEQYF
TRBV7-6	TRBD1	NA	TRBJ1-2	TGTGCCAGCAGCTTAGCGGGTAGACAGGGGGCTTCGAAGGGCTACACCTTC	CASSLAGRQGASKGYTF
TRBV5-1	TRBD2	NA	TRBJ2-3	TGCGCCAGCAGCTTCACGACTAGCGGGGGGAGAGATACGCAGTATTTT	CASSFTTSGGRDTQYF
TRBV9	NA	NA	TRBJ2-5	TGTGCCAGCAGCGCGGGGCGGGGAGAGACCCAGTACTTC	CASSAGRGETQYF
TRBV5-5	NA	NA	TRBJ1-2	TGTGCCAGCAGCTTGGTGAGGGCCGGCTACACCTTC	CASSLVRAGYTF
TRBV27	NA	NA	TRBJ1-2	TGTGCCAGCAGTTACCGACCCGAGGGATCCTATGGCTACACCTTC	CASSYRPEGSYGYTF
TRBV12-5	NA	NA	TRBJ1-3	TGTGCTAGTGGTTTGGTGCGACATTGCAGCTCTGGAAACACCATATATTTT	CASGLVRHCSSGNTIYF
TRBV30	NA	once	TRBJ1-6	TGTGCCTGGAGTGTCTCTCAGTATAATTCACCCCTCCACTTT	CAWSVSQYNSPLHF
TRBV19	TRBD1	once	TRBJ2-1	TGTGCCAGCGGACTTCTAACCGGGACAGGGATCAATGAGCAGTTCTTC	CASGLLTGTGINEQFF
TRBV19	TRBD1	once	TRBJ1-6	TGTGCCAGTAGCCAGGGGGTTCCTCGGGGAAATTCACCCCTCCACTTT	CASSQGVPRGNSPLHF
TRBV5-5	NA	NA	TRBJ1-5	TGTGCCAGCAGCTCTACCGGGAATAGCAATCAGCCCCAGCATTTT	CASSSTGNSNQPQHF
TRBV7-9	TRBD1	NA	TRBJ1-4	TGTGCCAGCAGCTTGGGTGGGACAGGGACTGAAAAACTGTTTTTT	CASSLGGTGTEKLFF
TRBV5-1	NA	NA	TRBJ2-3	TGCGCCAGCAGCTTGAATAGTGATACGCAGTATTTT	CASSLNSDTQYF
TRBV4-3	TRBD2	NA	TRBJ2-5	TGCGCCAGCAGCCAAGACTATAGCGGGGGGGGCCGAGAGACCCAGTACTTC	CASSQDYSGGGRETQYF
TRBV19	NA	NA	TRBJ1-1	TGTGCCAGTAAAAAGCGGGGCACTGAAGCTTTCTTT	CASKKRGTEAFF
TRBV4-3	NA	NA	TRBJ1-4	TGCGCCAGCAGCCGAGACACTTTGGGGGGTGAAAAACTGTTTTTT	CASSRDTLGGEKLFF